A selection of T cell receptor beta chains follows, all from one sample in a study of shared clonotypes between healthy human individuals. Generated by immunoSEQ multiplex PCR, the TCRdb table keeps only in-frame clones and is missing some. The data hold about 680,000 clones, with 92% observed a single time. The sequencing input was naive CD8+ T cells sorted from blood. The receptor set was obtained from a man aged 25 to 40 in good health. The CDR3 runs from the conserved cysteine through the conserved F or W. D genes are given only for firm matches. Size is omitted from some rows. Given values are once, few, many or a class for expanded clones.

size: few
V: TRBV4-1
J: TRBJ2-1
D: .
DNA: TGCGCCAGCACCCTAGCGAGAAGCTCCTACAATGAGCAGTTCTTC
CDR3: CASTLARSSYNEQFF

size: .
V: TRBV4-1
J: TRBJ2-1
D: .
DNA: TGCGCCAGCAGCCAAGACTCGACTTCCAGCAATGAGCAGTTCTTC
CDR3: CASSQDSTSSNEQFF

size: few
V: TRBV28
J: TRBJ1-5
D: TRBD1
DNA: TGTGCCAGCAGTCCGGACAGGTTAAATCAGCCCCAGCATTTT
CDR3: CASSPDRLNQPQHF

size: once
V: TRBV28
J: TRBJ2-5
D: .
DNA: TGTGCCAGCAGTTCTCAAGAGACCCAGTACTTC
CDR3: CASSSQETQYF

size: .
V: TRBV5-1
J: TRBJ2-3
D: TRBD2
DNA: TGCGCCAGCAGGTTTCTAGCGGGAGTCGCGTCGGGGACAGATACGCAGTATTTT
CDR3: CASRFLAGVASGTDTQYF

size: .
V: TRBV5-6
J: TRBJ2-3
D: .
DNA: TGTGCCAGCAGCTTGGCTATTCTATCCGCCGGCGGGTCCACAGATACGCAGTATTTT
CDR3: CASSLAILSAGGSTDTQYF

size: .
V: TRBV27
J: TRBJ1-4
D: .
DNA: TGTGCCAGCAGCCCAGGGGCGTCAGGGGATGAAAAACTGTTTTTT
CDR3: CASSPGASGDEKLFF

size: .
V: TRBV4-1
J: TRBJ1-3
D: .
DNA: TGCGCCAGCAGCCTGGAAGAACAGGGAAACACCATATATTTT
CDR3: CASSLEEQGNTIYF

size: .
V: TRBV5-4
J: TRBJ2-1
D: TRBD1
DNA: TGTGCCAGCACCCTCGGGACAGCAACCTACAATGAGCAGTTCTTC
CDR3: CASTLGTATYNEQFF

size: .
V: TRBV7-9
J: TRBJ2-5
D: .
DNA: TGTGCCAGCAGCTTTCTCGGGCCGGAGACCCAGTACTTC
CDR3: CASSFLGPETQYF

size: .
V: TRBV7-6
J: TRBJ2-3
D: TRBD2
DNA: TGTGCCAGCAGCCCTAGTTCGGGAGGATTGGGAGATACGCAGTATTTT
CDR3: CASSPSSGGLGDTQYF

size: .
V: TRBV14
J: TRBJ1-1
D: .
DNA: TGTGCCAGCAGCCAAGCAAACCACATGAACACTGAAGCTTTCTTT
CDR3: CASSQANHMNTEAFF

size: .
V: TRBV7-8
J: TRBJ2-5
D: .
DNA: TGTGCCAGCAGCCTACGGCCCCTGGAGACCCAGTACTTC
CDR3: CASSLRPLETQYF

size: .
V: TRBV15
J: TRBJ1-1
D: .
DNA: TGTGCCACCAGCAGTAGAACAGGGATGAACACTGAAGCTTTCTTT
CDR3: CATSSRTGMNTEAFF

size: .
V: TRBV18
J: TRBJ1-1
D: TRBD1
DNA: TGTGCCAGCTCACCATTAGGACAGGGGGCCTTATACGCTGAAGCTTTCTTT
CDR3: CASSPLGQGALYAEAFF

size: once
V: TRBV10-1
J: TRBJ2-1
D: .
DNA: TGCGCCAGCAGTGAGAACAGGGGGGGTCTTGAGCAGTTCTTC
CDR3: CASSENRGGLEQFF

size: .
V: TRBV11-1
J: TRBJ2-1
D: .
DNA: TGTGCCAGCAGCTTCTTGTACTACAATGAGCAGTTCTTC
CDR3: CASSFLYYNEQFF

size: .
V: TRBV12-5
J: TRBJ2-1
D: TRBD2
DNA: TGTGCTAGTGGTTTGGGGCCGGGACTAGCAAACAATGAGCAGTTCTTC
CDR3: CASGLGPGLANNEQFF

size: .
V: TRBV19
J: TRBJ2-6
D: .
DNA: TGTGCCAGTAGTATATCGGTCAGCCGCTCTGGGGCCAACGTCCTGACTTTC
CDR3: CASSISVSRSGANVLTF

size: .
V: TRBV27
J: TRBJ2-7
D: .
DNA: TGTGCCAGCAGTTCCGAGGGGTGGGCCGAGCAGTACTTC
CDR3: CASSSEGWAEQYF

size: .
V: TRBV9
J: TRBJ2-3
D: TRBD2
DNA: TGTGCCAGCAGCGGAAATGAACCGGGACTAGCGGCAGATACGCAGTATTTT
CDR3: CASSGNEPGLAADTQYF

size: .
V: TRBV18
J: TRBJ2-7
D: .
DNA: TGTGCCAGCTCACCACCAGGGCGCGAGCAGTACTTC
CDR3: CASSPPGREQYF

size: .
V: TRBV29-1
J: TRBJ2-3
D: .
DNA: TGCAGCGTTGAAGGCGGGGCTAGCCGCCCCGCTAGAGCAGATACGCAGTATTTT
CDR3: CSVEGGASRPARADTQYF

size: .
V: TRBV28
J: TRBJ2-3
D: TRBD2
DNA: TGTGCCAGCCTCGGGCTAGCGGGAGGCCCAAACTCGCAGTATTTT
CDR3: CASLGLAGGPNSQYF